This T cell receptor beta chain originates from a study of cytomegalovirus exposure and HLA in healthy donors. The CDR3 consists of 13 residues. Trimming removed 0 bases from V and 10 bases from J; junction bases left unmatched: 2. The germline gives CDR1 KGHSH, CDR2 LQKENI. The primer mix had 60 Vbeta and 13 Jbeta primers. This table comes from immunoSEQ multiplex PCR, and its TCRdb copy is limited to in-frame clones, with some not included. The sample holds around 130,000 clones; 75% to 90% are singletons and the top ten take over 3%. The sequenced sample consisted of PBMCs. The V gene is TRBV18, the J gene TRBJ2-1, with 8 bases matching TRBD1. This clonotype was sampled from a woman aged 40 to 50 in good health and CMV-seronegative. The CDR3 nucleotides are TGTGCCAGCTCACCACCGACAGGGGAGGAGCAGTTCTTC. It is translated as CASSPPTGEEQFF.